The rows below give T cell receptor beta chains drawn from one sample of a study of regulatory T cells in long-lasting Graves disease. TCRdb reprocessed the multiplex PCR reads via MiXCR and lists one record per CDR3 protein. The sample yields around 250,000 distinct CDR3 sequences, around a sixth seen once. This sample was shared with a second study, whose subject was T cells in Graves' hyperthyroidism and ophthalmopathy.

The sample consisted of peripheral blood mononuclear cells (PBMCs), taken at new diagnosis, from a patient treated with antithyroid drugs. The receptors shown here come from a woman aged 25-40 years with Graves disease. CDR3s leave out the opening cysteine and the closing phenylalanine or tryptophan. Where a row states a size, it is once, few, many or the class of an expanded clone; other rows omit it.

v_gene	abundance	j_gene	CDR3aa
TRBV7-9	many	TRBJ2-5	ASRLAGGPVETQY
TRBV29-1	few	TRBJ2-4	SVGGAGDIQY
TRBV12-3/TRBV12-4	many	TRBJ2-5	ASSSSGGWQETQY
TRBV7-8	many	TRBJ2-7	ASSSDLTYEQY
TRBV4-2	.	TRBJ2-2	ASSQDSRRGNTGELF
TRBV7-2	many	TRBJ1-1	ASTLTGFSTEAF
TRBV3-1	.	TRBJ1-2	ASSQGTGVYGYT
TRBV12-3/TRBV12-4	many	TRBJ2-3	ASRKQEDTQY
TRBV28	many	TRBJ2-7	ASSLFAVSYEQY
TRBV20-1	.	TRBJ1-2	SAISGTGDNYGYT
TRBV2	many	TRBJ1-5	ASSRDHTRSQPQH
TRBV25-1	many	TRBJ2-7	ASSYGTYEQY
TRBV6-5	many	TRBJ1-1	ASSSSGTGSTEAF
TRBV19	many	TRBJ2-7	ASSISSTEAHILEQY
TRBV14	once	TRBJ1-1	ASSQVAGTGATEAF
TRBV12-3/TRBV12-4	.	TRBJ2-3	ASSLAGGDGTDTQY
TRBV20-1	many	TRBJ1-2	SASQGVDYGYT
TRBV20-1	few	TRBJ2-5	SARGSGGIREAQY
TRBV24-1	many	TRBJ1-2	ATSDGRGDGYT
TRBV20-1	few	TRBJ1-1	SAAGVGEAF
TRBV29-1	many	TRBJ2-1	SVEVQLQNEQF
TRBV20-1	few	TRBJ1-2	MIQGLDYGHT
TRBV12-3/TRBV12-4	many	TRBJ1-2	ASSLLNYGYT
TRBV4-1	.	TRBJ1-1	ASSQDSGQPWNTEAF
TRBV5-8	many	TRBJ2-3	ASSFFADTQY
TRBV12-3/TRBV12-4	.	TRBJ1-2	ASRRDRGWGYT
TRBV18	many	TRBJ1-6	ASSPQQRNSPLH
TRBV6-1	many	TRBJ2-5	ASSEGVATSEETQY
TRBV19	.	TRBJ2-1	ASTYVSGGAGNEQF
TRBV7-9	.	TRBJ1-6	ASSLERYVRGLNSPLH
TRBV11-2	many	TRBJ1-4	ASSFGTGVMTNEKLF
TRBV6-1	many	TRBJ1-6	ASRLSSNSPLH
TRBV7-9	many	TRBJ2-3	ASMGQAPDTQY
TRBV20-1	many	TRBJ2-2	SAPHWSTGELF
TRBV20-1	.	TRBJ2-3	SARVGLAGYTDTQY
TRBV7-9	few	TRBJ2-2	ASRAGKNTGELF
TRBV5-1	many	TRBJ1-6	ASSPRTANNSPLH
TRBV12-3/TRBV12-4	many	TRBJ2-7	ASSLGISYEQY
TRBV10-2	many	TRBJ2-7	ASSNPKDRPTGPYYEQY
TRBV2	many	TRBJ2-2	ASMKGAGSTGELF
TRBV5-1	many	TRBJ2-5	ASSFERETQY
TRBV24-1	.	TRBJ2-2	ATSASTGVGAGELF
TRBV11-2	many	TRBJ2-7	ASSSPGLAGTTDYEQY
TRBV10-1	many	TRBJ1-1	ASSVRQGTTEAF
TRBV6-1	.	TRBJ1-2	ASRTDRGRVYT
TRBV15	many	TRBJ2-3	ATWTVDSTDTQY
TRBV5-1	many	TRBJ1-2	ASSLEGPGGGYT
TRBV2	many	TRBJ1-1	ASSESGYRMNTEAF
TRBV12-3/TRBV12-4	many	TRBJ1-5	ASSWDSSNQPQH
TRBV6-2/TRBV6-3	many	TRBJ1-1	ASRDTGITTEAF
TRBV5-5	many	TRBJ1-1	ASSSVVGYTEAF
TRBV11-3	many	TRBJ2-5	ASSPGQTNQETQY
TRBV11-1	many	TRBJ2-5	ASSLSPGWETQY
TRBV2	many	TRBJ2-7	ASTDRGVDEQY
TRBV12-3/TRBV12-4	many	TRBJ1-1	ASTKRRQEAF
TRBV20-1	many	TRBJ2-3	SARGGYGGTDTQY
TRBV12-3/TRBV12-4	many	TRBJ2-7	ASSFLDGDYEQY
TRBV4-2	.	TRBJ2-7	ASSQPGQGSTYEQY
TRBV11-2	many	TRBJ1-2	ASSGLRGYT